This TCR beta chain was recorded in a study of tissue T cells after allogeneic stem cell transplantation. Broader study findings: Tissue-detected TCR repertoire was only partly captured by blood and spleen T cells.

Concerning this clone itself: What it recognizes is unknown. Mouse gene names and germline throughout. Sequencing ends 1 residue short of the CDR3 end; the germline J gene provides the rest.

Time point: mouse harvest day 7 after allogeneic transplant. Tail vein injection delivered 10^7 T-cell-depleted bone marrow cells and 10^6 splenic CD5+ T cells. CDR1 SGHSN and CDR2 HYEKVE come from the germline V gene. The length of the CDR3 is 13 residues. The V end lost 2 bases, the J end lost 7 bases, and 14 bases lay between the germline ends. Profiling relied on immunoSEQ multiplex PCR, and the TCRdb table lists in-frame clones only, not all of them. Of under 8,000 clones in the sample, about 45% are singletons; the top ten hold around 7%. The source of this sequence is a female BALB/c mouse given C57BL/6 T cells with graft-versus-host disease after an allogeneic hematopoietic cell transplant. The sample comprised gut tissue. V usage is TRBV12-1 and J usage is TRBJ2-7, with a possible D match to TRBD2 (7 bases). The CDR3: CASSRGARGEQYF. Incomplete CDR3 DNA: TGTGCCAGCTCTCGGGGGGCGCGTGGGGAACAGTAC.